Listed below are T cell receptor beta chains from one sample, sequenced in a study of blood T cells in healthy people across ages. MiXCR, run by TCRdb on the 5' RACE reads, gives a single entry per CDR3 protein. The repertoire holds fewer than 2,000,000 distinct CDR3 sequences, with 34% as singletons. The sample consisted of blood. The receptors come from a woman in her thirties in good health. Each CDR3 is given with its conserved first and last residue. Each record gives: CDR3 DNA, CDR3 protein, D gene, CDR3 length, clone size, J gene, V gene. D genes are given only for firm matches. Not every row has a clone size; where given, it reads once, few, many or a size class.

CDR3 DNA: TGCAGTGCTAGTCGCCAAGCCGGTGAGCAGTTCTTC
CDR3 protein: CSASRQAGEQFF
D gene: NA
CDR3 length: 12
clone size: NA
J gene: TRBJ2-1
V gene: TRBV20-1

CDR3 DNA: TGCGCCAGCAGCAGGGGGGAAGGACTCGCTACCTACGAGCAGTACTTC
CDR3 protein: CASSRGEGLATYEQYF
D gene: NA
CDR3 length: 16
clone size: NA
J gene: TRBJ2-7
V gene: TRBV5-1

CDR3 DNA: TGTGCCAGCAGCTTAGAAGAAAGGACTAGGGGTCGGGAAAAACTGTTTTTT
CDR3 protein: CASSLEERTRGREKLFF
D gene: NA
CDR3 length: 17
clone size: few
J gene: TRBJ1-4
V gene: TRBV7-2

CDR3 DNA: TGCGCCAGCAGCTTGGTCTTACATTCCACCGGGGAGCTGTTTTTT
CDR3 protein: CASSLVLHSTGELFF
D gene: NA
CDR3 length: 15
clone size: NA
J gene: TRBJ2-2
V gene: TRBV5-1

CDR3 DNA: TGTGCCATCTACAGACAGGGAGCTAACTATGGCTACACCTTC
CDR3 protein: CAIYRQGANYGYTF
D gene: TRBD1
CDR3 length: 14
clone size: NA
J gene: TRBJ1-2
V gene: TRBV10-3

CDR3 DNA: TGCGCCAGCAGTAAAGATCCCCAGACCCAGTACTTC
CDR3 protein: CASSKDPQTQYF
D gene: NA
CDR3 length: 12
clone size: few
J gene: TRBJ2-5
V gene: TRBV5-1

CDR3 DNA: TGCAGTGCTCTCCCTGGCGGAAACCAAGAGACCCAGTACTTC
CDR3 protein: CSALPGGNQETQYF
D gene: NA
CDR3 length: 14
clone size: NA
J gene: TRBJ2-5
V gene: TRBV20-1

CDR3 DNA: TGTGCCAGCAGCGTAGTCGGGGCCACAGATACGCAGTATTTT
CDR3 protein: CASSVVGATDTQYF
D gene: NA
CDR3 length: 14
clone size: NA
J gene: TRBJ2-3
V gene: TRBV9

CDR3 DNA: TGTGCCAGCAGATTGGGACAATTAAATCAGCCCCAGCATTTT
CDR3 protein: CASRLGQLNQPQHF
D gene: NA
CDR3 length: 14
clone size: NA
J gene: TRBJ1-5
V gene: TRBV6-1

CDR3 DNA: TGTGCCAGCAGTTTAATGGGACTAGCGGGCTACGAGCAGTACTTC
CDR3 protein: CASSLMGLAGYEQYF
D gene: TRBD2
CDR3 length: 15
clone size: few
J gene: TRBJ2-7
V gene: TRBV27

CDR3 DNA: TGTGCCGTCAAGAAGCGGGAGGCATCCGAGCAGTACTTC
CDR3 protein: CAVKKREASEQYF
D gene: TRBD2
CDR3 length: 13
clone size: NA
J gene: TRBJ2-7
V gene: TRBV15

CDR3 DNA: TGTGCCAGCAGCGGGACAGGGGGCGGGGAGACCCAGTACTTC
CDR3 protein: CASSGTGGGETQYF
D gene: TRBD1
CDR3 length: 14
clone size: many
J gene: TRBJ2-5
V gene: TRBV12-3/TRBV12-4

CDR3 DNA: TGTGCCAGCAGTTTTAGGTTTCCTAGCGCGAGGGTTGAGCAGTTCTTC
CDR3 protein: CASSFRFPSARVEQFF
D gene: NA
CDR3 length: 16
clone size: NA
J gene: TRBJ2-1
V gene: TRBV12-3/TRBV12-4

CDR3 DNA: TGTGCCAGCAGCTTCTACCGGGACATCGGGAAGGATGGATACGAGCAGTACTTC
CDR3 protein: CASSFYRDIGKDGYEQYF
D gene: NA
CDR3 length: 18
clone size: NA
J gene: TRBJ2-7
V gene: TRBV7-2

CDR3 DNA: TGTGCCAGCAGGGGGGGACAGGTCTATGGCTACACCTTC
CDR3 protein: CASRGGQVYGYTF
D gene: TRBD1
CDR3 length: 13
clone size: few
J gene: TRBJ1-2
V gene: TRBV6-6

CDR3 DNA: TGTGCCAGCGGCCCAGGCGGGGGGAAACAAGAGACCCAGTACTTC
CDR3 protein: CASGPGGGKQETQYF
D gene: TRBD2
CDR3 length: 15
clone size: NA
J gene: TRBJ2-5
V gene: TRBV3-1

CDR3 DNA: TGCAGTGCACCCAAAAAACAGGGAATAGGCGGCTACACCTTC
CDR3 protein: CSAPKKQGIGGYTF
D gene: NA
CDR3 length: 14
clone size: NA
J gene: TRBJ1-2
V gene: TRBV20-1

CDR3 DNA: TGTGCCAGCAGTGACGTTCCTGGCGCTGAAGCTTTCTTT
CDR3 protein: CASSDVPGAEAFF
D gene: NA
CDR3 length: 13
clone size: NA
J gene: TRBJ1-1
V gene: TRBV6-4

CDR3 DNA: TGCAGTGCTAGATCGGATCGCACTGAAGCTTTCTTT
CDR3 protein: CSARSDRTEAFF
D gene: NA
CDR3 length: 12
clone size: NA
J gene: TRBJ1-1
V gene: TRBV20-1

CDR3 DNA: TGTGCCAGCAGCTCCCGACTGGCGGGAGCCCCTCCCCAAGAGACCCAGTACTTC
CDR3 protein: CASSSRLAGAPPQETQYF
D gene: TRBD2
CDR3 length: 18
clone size: few
J gene: TRBJ2-5
V gene: TRBV7-8

CDR3 DNA: TGTGCCAGCAGCTTAATCCTGGACCGAGGGAGTGAGCAGTTCTTC
CDR3 protein: CASSLILDRGSEQFF
D gene: NA
CDR3 length: 15
clone size: NA
J gene: TRBJ2-1
V gene: TRBV7-9

CDR3 DNA: TGTGCCATCACCCTCGGACAGGGTACTGAAGCTTTCTTT
CDR3 protein: CAITLGQGTEAFF
D gene: TRBD1
CDR3 length: 13
clone size: NA
J gene: TRBJ1-1
V gene: TRBV10-3

CDR3 DNA: TGTGCCAGCAGTGGACAGGGTTACATTCAGTACTTC
CDR3 protein: CASSGQGYIQYF
D gene: TRBD1
CDR3 length: 12
clone size: few
J gene: TRBJ2-4
V gene: TRBV6-1

CDR3 DNA: TGCAGTGCTAGAGTGGACGGGGGTAGGTACGAGCAGTACTTC
CDR3 protein: CSARVDGGRYEQYF
D gene: NA
CDR3 length: 14
clone size: NA
J gene: TRBJ2-7
V gene: TRBV20-1

CDR3 DNA: TGTGCCACCAGTGACCAAGGGGGGAACTATGGCTACACCTTC
CDR3 protein: CATSDQGGNYGYTF
D gene: NA
CDR3 length: 14
clone size: NA
J gene: TRBJ1-2
V gene: TRBV24-1

CDR3 DNA: TGCGCCAGCAGCGGCGACAGCTTGGGATCCTACGAGCAGTACTTC
CDR3 protein: CASSGDSLGSYEQYF
D gene: NA
CDR3 length: 15
clone size: NA
J gene: TRBJ2-7
V gene: TRBV5-1

CDR3 DNA: TGTGCCAGCAGCCCCCTACTAGCGGGCACTCAAGAGACCCAGTACTTC
CDR3 protein: CASSPLLAGTQETQYF
D gene: TRBD2
CDR3 length: 16
clone size: once
J gene: TRBJ2-5
V gene: TRBV3-1

CDR3 DNA: TGCAGTGCTAGTCCGCAGCGGGAGGGTGGGGATACGCAGTATTTT
CDR3 protein: CSASPQREGGDTQYF
D gene: TRBD2
CDR3 length: 15
clone size: NA
J gene: TRBJ2-3
V gene: TRBV20-1

CDR3 DNA: TGTGCCAGCAGTCGTAGCTGGGCCAAAAACATTCAGTACTTC
CDR3 protein: CASSRSWAKNIQYF
D gene: NA
CDR3 length: 14
clone size: few
J gene: TRBJ2-4
V gene: TRBV2

CDR3 DNA: TGCAGTGCTAGGGGGGCGGCGAGCCATGGCTACACCTTC
CDR3 protein: CSARGAASHGYTF
D gene: NA
CDR3 length: 13
clone size: NA
J gene: TRBJ1-2
V gene: TRBV20-1

CDR3 DNA: TGTGCCAGCCTAGGGGACAGTACCTGCGAGCAGTACTTC
CDR3 protein: CASLGDSTCEQYF
D gene: TRBD1
CDR3 length: 13
clone size: NA
J gene: TRBJ2-7
V gene: TRBV25-1

CDR3 DNA: TGTGCCAGCAGCTTCGGAAGCGGGATCACCTATGGCTACACCTTC
CDR3 protein: CASSFGSGITYGYTF
D gene: NA
CDR3 length: 15
clone size: few
J gene: TRBJ1-2
V gene: TRBV7-9

CDR3 DNA: TGTGCCAGCTTTAAAAGGCCAGGGGGGAGCACTGAAGCTTTCTTT
CDR3 protein: CASFKRPGGSTEAFF
D gene: TRBD1
CDR3 length: 15
clone size: NA
J gene: TRBJ1-1
V gene: TRBV6-1

CDR3 DNA: TGTGCCAGCAGTGAATATTCGACAGCCCAGTACTTC
CDR3 protein: CASSEYSTAQYF
D gene: NA
CDR3 length: 12
clone size: NA
J gene: TRBJ2-5
V gene: TRBV25-1

CDR3 DNA: TGCAGTGCTAGAGTTCCCGCGTGGGGGCTCTCCTATAATTCACCCCTCCACTTT
CDR3 protein: CSARVPAWGLSYNSPLHF
D gene: NA
CDR3 length: 18
clone size: NA
J gene: TRBJ1-6
V gene: TRBV20-1

CDR3 DNA: TGTGCCAGCAGGATACAGATGGGTCAGTACGAGCAGTACTTC
CDR3 protein: CASRIQMGQYEQYF
D gene: NA
CDR3 length: 14
clone size: NA
J gene: TRBJ2-7
V gene: TRBV2